This T cell receptor (beta chain) was observed in a study of T-cell reconstitution after alpha-beta-depleted transplantation in children. Many counts were recorded for this clonotype. Its antigen remains unknown. V shed 4 bases, J shed 0 bases, and the junction held 4 bases outside the gene matches. CDR1 and CDR2 (germline): KGHDR, SFDVKD. CDR3 size: 17 residues. Unique molecular identifiers were incorporated into the prepared TCRbeta library. One entry per CDR3 protein, called by TCRdb with MiXCR from the PCR reads. This sample has about 640,000 distinct CDR3 sequences; about an eighth occur once, and the top ten carry 2.2%. Points from the study as a whole: After transplant, at about two months, alpha-beta T cells were reportedly derived from several hundred expanded graft clones. Fresh T-cell production supplied most of the T-cell counts and diversity seen one year after transplant. After transplant, high TCRbeta diversity at day 60 in some patients arose from surviving recipient T cells and thymic progenitors.

The sequence came from a male patient aged 10-17 years who had a stem cell transplant for acute myeloid leukemia, so the T cells may come from the graft donor. The material sequenced was PBMCs, mostly from graft donor cells, taken 360 days after TCRalphabeta/CD19-depleted stem cell transplant. The rearrangement uses TRBV24-1 and TRBJ2-2; TRBD2 aligns across 10 bases. The CDR3 protein is CATSDPLAGTNTGELFF. CDR3 nucleotides: TGTGCCACCAGTGACCCACTAGCGGGAACGAACACCGGGGAGCTGTTTTTT.